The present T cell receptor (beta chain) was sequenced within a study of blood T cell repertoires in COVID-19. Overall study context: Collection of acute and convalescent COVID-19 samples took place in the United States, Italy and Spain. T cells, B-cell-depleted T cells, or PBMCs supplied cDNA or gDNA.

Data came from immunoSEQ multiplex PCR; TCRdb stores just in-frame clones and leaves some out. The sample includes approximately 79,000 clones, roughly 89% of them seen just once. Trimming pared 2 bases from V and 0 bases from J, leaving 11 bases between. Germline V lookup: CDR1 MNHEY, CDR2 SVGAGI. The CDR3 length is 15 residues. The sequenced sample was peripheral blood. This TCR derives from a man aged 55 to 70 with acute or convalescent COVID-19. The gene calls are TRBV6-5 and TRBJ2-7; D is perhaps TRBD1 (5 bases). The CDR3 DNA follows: TGTGCCAGCAGTTACAGTTGGACAAACTCCTACGAGCAGTACTTC. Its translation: CASSYSWTNSYEQYF.